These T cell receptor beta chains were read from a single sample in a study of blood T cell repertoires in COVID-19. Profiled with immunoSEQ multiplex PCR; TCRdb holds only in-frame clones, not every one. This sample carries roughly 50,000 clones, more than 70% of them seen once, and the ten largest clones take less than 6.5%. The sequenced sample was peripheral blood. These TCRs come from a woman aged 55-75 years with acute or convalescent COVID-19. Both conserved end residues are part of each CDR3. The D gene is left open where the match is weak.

CDR3nt: TGTGCCACCAGCCTCCGAGGGGCGGGGACTAATGAGCAGTTCTTC
CDR3aa: CATSLRGAGTNEQFF
j_gene: TRBJ2-1
v_gene: TRBV15
d_gene: .

CDR3nt: TGTGCCAGCAGGCCATATACAGGGTCTAATGAAAAACTGTTTTTT
CDR3aa: CASRPYTGSNEKLFF
j_gene: TRBJ1-4
v_gene: TRBV6-5
d_gene: .

CDR3nt: TGTGCCAGTAGTATAGCCAGGGACACCGGGGAGCTGTTTTTT
CDR3aa: CASSIARDTGELFF
j_gene: TRBJ2-2
v_gene: TRBV19
d_gene: .

CDR3nt: TGTGCCAGCAGCCCCCGTCTAGGAAACACAGATACGCAGTATTTT
CDR3aa: CASSPRLGNTDTQYF
j_gene: TRBJ2-3
v_gene: TRBV7-8
d_gene: .

CDR3nt: TGCGCCAGCAGCTTGGGTAGTATGGTCGATGAGCAGTTCTTC
CDR3aa: CASSLGSMVDEQFF
j_gene: TRBJ2-1
v_gene: TRBV5-1
d_gene: .

CDR3nt: TGCAGCGTTGAAGTTGGGCACCTGAACACTGAAGCTTTCTTT
CDR3aa: CSVEVGHLNTEAFF
j_gene: TRBJ1-1
v_gene: TRBV29-1
d_gene: .

CDR3nt: TGCGCCAGCACTTCAATCGGGGAGGAGAAGGACGAGCAGTACTTC
CDR3aa: CASTSIGEEKDEQYF
j_gene: TRBJ2-7
v_gene: TRBV23-1
d_gene: .

CDR3nt: TGTGCCAGCAGCCTCCAGCGGACAGAATATGGCTACACCTTC
CDR3aa: CASSLQRTEYGYTF
j_gene: TRBJ1-2
v_gene: TRBV5-5
d_gene: .

CDR3nt: TGTGCCAGCAGCCAAAGAACAGATAATTCACCCCTCCACTTT
CDR3aa: CASSQRTDNSPLHF
j_gene: TRBJ1-6
v_gene: TRBV3-1/TRBV3-2
d_gene: .

CDR3nt: TGTGCCAGCAGCCAATTGACTAGCTACGACAATGAGCAGTTCTTC
CDR3aa: CASSQLTSYDNEQFF
j_gene: TRBJ2-1
v_gene: TRBV14
d_gene: TRBD2

CDR3nt: TGTGCCAGCAGGACCAAGGACAGGGACAACTATGGCTACACCTTC
CDR3aa: CASRTKDRDNYGYTF
j_gene: TRBJ1-2
v_gene: TRBV6-5
d_gene: TRBD1

CDR3nt: TGTGCCAGCAGTGAACGGGGGTTCGAAACTGAAAAACTGTTTTTT
CDR3aa: CASSERGFETEKLFF
j_gene: TRBJ1-4
v_gene: TRBV25-1
d_gene: .